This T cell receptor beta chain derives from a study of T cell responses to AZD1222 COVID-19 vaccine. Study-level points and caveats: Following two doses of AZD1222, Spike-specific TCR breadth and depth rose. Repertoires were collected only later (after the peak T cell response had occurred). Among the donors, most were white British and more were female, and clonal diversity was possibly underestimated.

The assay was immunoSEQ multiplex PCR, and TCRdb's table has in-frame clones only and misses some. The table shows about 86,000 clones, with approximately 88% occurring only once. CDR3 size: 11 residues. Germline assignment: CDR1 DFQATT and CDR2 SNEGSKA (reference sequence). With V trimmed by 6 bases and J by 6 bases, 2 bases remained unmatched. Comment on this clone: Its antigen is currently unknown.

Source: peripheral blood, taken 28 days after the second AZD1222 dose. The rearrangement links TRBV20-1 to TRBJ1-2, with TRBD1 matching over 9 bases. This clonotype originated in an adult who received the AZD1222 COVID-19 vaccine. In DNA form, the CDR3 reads TGCAGTGCCAGACAGGGGGATGGCTACACCTTC. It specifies CSARQGDGYTF.